These T cell receptor beta chains were read from a single sample in a study of ipilimumab plus nivolumab after autologous stem cell transplantation. Repertoires were generated with immunoSEQ multiplex PCR, while TCRdb's copy carries only in-frame clones and drops some. The sample has some 43,000 clones; over 75% are singletons. The sequencing used PBMCs, collected in a trial of ipilimumab plus nivolumab as post-transplant consolidation. The origin of the receptors is a male donor with multiple myeloma. Each CDR3 is given with its conserved first and last residue. A D gene is named only where the DNA matches it firmly. A clone size is listed for some rows: how often the clone was seen (once, few, many), or a class if it is expanded.

TRBV27	TRBJ1-2	-	TRBD1	CASRKEGADYGYTF	TGTGCCAGCAGAAAGGAGGGGGCGGACTATGGCTACACCTTC
TRBV5-5	TRBJ1-1	once	-	CASSLSGVIEAFF	TGTGCCAGCAGCTTGTCAGGGGTTATTGAAGCTTTCTTT
TRBV6-6	TRBJ2-7	-	TRBD1	CASSYWDRVPYEQYF	TGTGCCAGCAGTTACTGGGACAGGGTGCCCTACGAGCAGTACTTC
TRBV10-3	TRBJ2-7	-	-	CAISEQGSRGEQYF	TGTGCCATCAGTGAGCAGGGCAGTAGAGGGGAGCAGTACTTC
TRBV7-3	TRBJ2-1	-	-	CASSAAGLYNEQFF	TGTGCCAGCAGCGCCGCGGGTTTATACAATGAGCAGTTCTTC
TRBV27	TRBJ2-3	-	-	CASSAGPSWHTDTQYF	TGTGCCAGCAGCGCTGGACCCTCCTGGCACACAGATACGCAGTATTTT
TRBV6-1	TRBJ2-3	-	-	CASNPDGDTQYF	TGTGCCAGCAACCCCGACGGAGATACGCAGTATTTT
TRBV18	TRBJ1-1	-	-	CASSPQGVVGNTEAFF	TGTGCCAGCTCACCGCAGGGAGTGGTGGGGAACACTGAAGCTTTCTTT
TRBV9	TRBJ1-5	once	-	CASGPWGNQPQHF	TGTGCCAGCGGCCCCTGGGGAAATCAGCCCCAGCATTTT
TRBV7-2	TRBJ2-7	-	-	CASSLEGSAYEQYF	TGTGCCAGCAGCTTAGAGGGGAGTGCCTACGAGCAGTACTTC
TRBV30	TRBJ2-6	-	-	CAWSQVSGANVLTF	TGTGCCTGGAGTCAAGTCTCTGGGGCCAACGTCCTGACTTTC
TRBV2	TRBJ2-1	-	TRBD1	CASRPGQVRNEQFF	TGTGCCAGCAGGCCGGGACAGGTGCGGAATGAGCAGTTCTTC
TRBV19	TRBJ2-5	-	TRBD2	CASKSVTSGVETQYF	TGTGCCAGCAAATCCGTGACTAGCGGGGTAGAGACCCAGTACTTC
TRBV10-3	TRBJ1-5	-	-	CAISGRGTQPQHF	TGTGCCATCAGTGGGAGGGGAACGCAGCCCCAGCATTTT
TRBV4-2	TRBJ1-3	-	-	CASSQGRGRNTIYF	TGTGCCAGCAGCCAAGGCAGGGGCAGAAACACCATATATTTT
TRBV7-7	TRBJ2-1	-	TRBD2	CASSLTVAGAGSYNEQFF	TGTGCTAGCAGCTTAACGGTAGCGGGGGCGGGCTCCTACAATGAGCAGTTCTTC